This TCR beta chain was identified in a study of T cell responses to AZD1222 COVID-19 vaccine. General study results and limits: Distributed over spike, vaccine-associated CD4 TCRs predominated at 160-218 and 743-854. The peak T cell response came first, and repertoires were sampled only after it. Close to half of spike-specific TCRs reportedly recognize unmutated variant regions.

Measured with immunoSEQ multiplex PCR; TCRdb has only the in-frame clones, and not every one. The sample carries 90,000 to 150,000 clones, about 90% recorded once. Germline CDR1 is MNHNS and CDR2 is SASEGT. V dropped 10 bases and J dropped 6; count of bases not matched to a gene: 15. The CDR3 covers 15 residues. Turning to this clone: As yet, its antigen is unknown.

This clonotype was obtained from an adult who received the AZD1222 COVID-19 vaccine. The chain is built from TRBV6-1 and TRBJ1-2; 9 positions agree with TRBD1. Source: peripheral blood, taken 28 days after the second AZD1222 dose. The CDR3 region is CATTPRNRGQDGYTF. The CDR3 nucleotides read TGTGCCACCACCCCCCGCAACAGGGGGCAAGATGGCTACACCTTC.